These T cell receptor beta chains were read from a single sample in a study of T-cell memory formation after mild COVID-19. Each CDR3 protein is one row after TCRdb ran MiXCR on the 5' RACE reads. Among about 140,000 distinct CDR3 sequences listed, approximately 25% were seen once. Sequencing was performed on PBMCs or a T cell subset sorted from them (not recorded which). These receptors all stem from an adult woman who had mild COVID-19 (a few samples of this study predate the infection). Cell type and time point are not known. Both conserved end residues are part of each CDR3. Each record gives: J gene, V gene, clone size, D gene, CDR3 protein, CDR3 DNA. D genes are given only for firm matches. Clone size is given for some rows only: seen once, a few or many times, or a class if the clone is expanded.

J: TRBJ2-7; V: TRBV9; size: -; D: TRBD2; CDR3: CASSPHPMGGEIEQYF; DNA: TGTGCCAGCAGCCCTCACCCGATGGGGGGGGAAATCGAGCAGTACTTC
J: TRBJ2-1; V: TRBV4-3; size: few; D: -; CDR3: CASSHSGREQFF; DNA: TGCGCCAGCAGCCACTCAGGACGTGAGCAGTTCTTC
J: TRBJ2-7; V: TRBV12-3/TRBV12-4; size: few; D: TRBD1; CDR3: CASSLGQGGYF; DNA: TGTGCCAGCAGTTTAGGACAGGGGGGGTACTTC
J: TRBJ1-1; V: TRBV13; size: -; D: TRBD1; CDR3: CASSARQGSPEAFF; DNA: TGTGCCAGCAGCGCGCGACAGGGTTCGCCTGAAGCTTTCTTT
J: TRBJ2-2; V: TRBV5-1; size: few; D: -; CDR3: CASNSGRVNTGELFF; DNA: TGCGCCAGCAACTCCGGCAGGGTAAACACCGGGGAGCTGTTTTTT
J: TRBJ2-3; V: TRBV4-3; size: many; D: -; CDR3: CASSQDKPDTQYF; DNA: TGCGCCAGCAGCCAAGATAAACCAGATACGCAGTATTTT
J: TRBJ2-1; V: TRBV5-5; size: few; D: TRBD2; CDR3: CASSPRLAEYNEQFF; DNA: TGTGCCAGCAGCCCACGACTAGCGGAATACAATGAGCAGTTCTTC
J: TRBJ1-2; V: TRBV7-9; size: once; D: TRBD1; CDR3: CASTPGQPINYGYTF; DNA: TGTGCCAGCACCCCGGGACAGCCGATTAACTATGGCTACACCTTC
J: TRBJ1-2; V: TRBV4-1; size: -; D: -; CDR3: CASSQDPWSACTF; DNA: TGCGCCAGCAGCCAAGATCCGTGGTCGGCGTGCACCTTC
J: TRBJ2-5; V: TRBV7-8; size: -; D: TRBD2; CDR3: CASSHLSGGGQETQYF; DNA: TGTGCCAGCAGCCACCTTTCGGGGGGTGGGCAAGAGACCCAGTACTTC
J: TRBJ2-7; V: TRBV4-1; size: few; D: TRBD1; CDR3: CASSQEGAGGEYEQYF; DNA: TGCGCCAGCAGCCAAGAGGGTGCAGGGGGCGAATACGAGCAGTACTTC
J: TRBJ2-7; V: TRBV11-1; size: -; D: TRBD2; CDR3: CASSLAWTSGGAYEQYF; DNA: TGTGCCAGCAGCTTAGCGTGGACTAGCGGGGGGGCCTACGAGCAGTACTTC
J: TRBJ1-2; V: TRBV7-2; size: -; D: -; CDR3: CASSSTENYGYTF; DNA: TGTGCCAGCAGCTCCACCGAAAACTATGGCTACACCTTC
J: TRBJ2-3; V: TRBV6-5; size: -; D: TRBD1; CDR3: CASSYSSVGQGLDTQYF; DNA: TGTGCCAGCAGTTACTCGTCTGTGGGACAGGGTCTAGATACGCAGTATTTT
J: TRBJ2-7; V: TRBV7-2; size: few; D: TRBD2; CDR3: CASSLAAAGGPPYEQYF; DNA: TGTGCCAGCAGCTTAGCGGCGGCGGGGGGGCCCCCCTACGAGCAGTACTTC
J: TRBJ2-1; V: TRBV30; size: -; D: -; CDR3: CAWSVGGTRFRDEQFF; DNA: TGTGCCTGGAGTGTCGGTGGGACCCGCTTCAGGGATGAGCAGTTCTTC
J: TRBJ2-3; V: TRBV5-1; size: few; D: TRBD2; CDR3: CASSAGLAGVDTQYF; DNA: TGCGCCAGCAGCGCGGGACTAGCGGGAGTGGATACGCAGTATTTT
J: TRBJ1-1; V: TRBV19; size: -; D: -; CDR3: CASTQGSTEAFF; DNA: TGTGCCAGTACCCAGGGGAGCACTGAAGCTTTCTTT
J: TRBJ2-5; V: TRBV7-9; size: once; D: TRBD2; CDR3: CASSPRTPEEGLEETQYF; DNA: TGTGCCAGCAGCCCCCGGACCCCAGAGGAGGGACTAGAGGAGACCCAGTACTTC
J: TRBJ2-3; V: TRBV20-1; size: -; D: -; CDR3: CSARVLAYTDTQYF; DNA: TGCAGTGCTAGGGTCCTAGCGTACACAGATACGCAGTATTTT
J: TRBJ2-5; V: TRBV29-1; size: -; D: TRBD1; CDR3: CSVGVADRGYQETQYF; DNA: TGCAGCGTCGGAGTCGCGGACAGGGGATACCAAGAGACCCAGTACTTC
J: TRBJ2-7; V: TRBV10-2; size: -; D: TRBD2; CDR3: CASSIAGPAYEQYF; DNA: TGCGCCAGCAGCATAGCGGGACCCGCCTACGAGCAGTACTTC
J: TRBJ2-1; V: TRBV7-9; size: many; D: -; CDR3: CASSPNPYGPYNEQFF; DNA: TGTGCCAGCAGCCCAAACCCTTATGGGCCGTACAATGAGCAGTTCTTC
J: TRBJ2-1; V: TRBV15; size: many; D: -; CDR3: CATSRQGLWYNEQFF; DNA: TGTGCCACCAGCAGACAGGGCCTGTGGTACAATGAGCAGTTCTTC
J: TRBJ1-4; V: TRBV6-6; size: -; D: -; CDR3: CATGPTAHEKLFF; DNA: TGTGCCACCGGCCCCACGGCCCATGAAAAACTGTTTTTT
J: TRBJ2-1; V: TRBV7-8; size: -; D: TRBD2; CDR3: CASNGGAYNEQFF; DNA: TGTGCCAGCAATGGGGGGGCCTACAATGAGCAGTTCTTC
J: TRBJ2-1; V: TRBV12-3/TRBV12-4; size: -; D: -; CDR3: CASSFRTDRRFF; DNA: TGTGCCAGCAGTTTCCGAACGGACCGCAGGTTCTTC
J: TRBJ2-1; V: TRBV7-9; size: few; D: TRBD2; CDR3: CASSLELAGAPNEQFF; DNA: TGTGCCAGCAGCTTAGAACTAGCGGGGGCCCCCAATGAGCAGTTCTTC
J: TRBJ2-7; V: TRBV30; size: few; D: -; CDR3: CAWSAGLNEQYF; DNA: TGTGCCTGGAGCGCAGGACTAAACGAGCAGTACTTC
J: TRBJ2-2; V: TRBV6-5; size: few; D: -; CDR3: CASSYSPGELFF; DNA: TGTGCCAGCAGTTACTCTCCCGGGGAGCTGTTTTTT
J: TRBJ2-3; V: TRBV4-2; size: few; D: TRBD2; CDR3: CASSQPPLAGQADTQYF; DNA: TGTGCCAGCAGCCAACCACCACTAGCGGGACAGGCAGATACGCAGTATTTT
J: TRBJ2-5; V: TRBV6-5; size: -; D: TRBD1; CDR3: CASSYQDRVQETQYF; DNA: TGTGCCAGCAGTTACCAGGACAGGGTCCAAGAGACCCAGTACTTC